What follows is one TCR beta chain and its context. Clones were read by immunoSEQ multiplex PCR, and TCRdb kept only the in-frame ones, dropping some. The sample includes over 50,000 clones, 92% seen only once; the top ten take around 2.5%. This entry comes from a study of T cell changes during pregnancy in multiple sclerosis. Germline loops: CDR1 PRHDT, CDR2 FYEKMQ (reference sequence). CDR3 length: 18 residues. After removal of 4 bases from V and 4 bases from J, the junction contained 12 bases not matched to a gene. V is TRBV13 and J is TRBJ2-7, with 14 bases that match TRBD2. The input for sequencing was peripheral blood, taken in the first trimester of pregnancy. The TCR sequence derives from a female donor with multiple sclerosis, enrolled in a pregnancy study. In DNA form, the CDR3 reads TGTGCCAGCAGCTCCTCGGGACTAGCGGGAGAAATTTTGTACGAGCAGTACTTC. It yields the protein CASSSSGLAGEILYEQYF.